One sample yielded the 28 T cell receptor beta chains listed below, sequenced in a study of Ad26.COV2.S vaccination and SARS-CoV-2 variants (dated by TCRdb to the early 2020s). The library was produced with the immunoSEQ multiplex PCR assay. The table comes from immuneACCESS by way of TCRdb, which keeps in-frame sequences with V and J called. Part of the clones is missing from these tables; in studies checked, under half for an unresolved V gene and the rest for unknown reasons. The sample contains some 640,000 clones, around 90% of them found a single time. The top ten clones comprise approximately 1.5% of the sample. Explained via the paper, the treatment or condition label denotes: roughly 18 received Ad26.COV2.S at low or high dose, single or two shots; about 5 received placebo; per-sample allocation not given. Repertoires of vaccine and placebo recipients were sequenced from samples collected on day 63 after the first injection.

Sequencing used peripheral blood, obtained in a trial of Ad26.COV2.S vaccine versus placebo. These receptors all stem from a person between 18 and 59 years old who received the Ad26.COV2.S COVID-19 vaccine or a placebo.

This chain links TRBV2 with TRBJ1-2; possibly TRBD1 for D (6 bases). The germline V and J ends were trimmed by 3 bases and 4 bases, with 12 bases remaining between them. The CDR3 consists of 14 residues. In germline, CDR1 is SNHLY, CDR2 FYNNEI. The CDR3 here is CASSETDRSYGYTF. The CDR3 nucleotides are TGTGCCAGCAGTGAGACGGACAGATCCTATGGCTACACCTTC.

The rearrangement links TRBV5-5 to TRBJ2-1; 7 nucleotides line up with TRBD2. The length of the CDR3 is 13 residues. Germline V gives CDR1 SGHKS, CDR2 YYEKEE (reference sequence). V shed 3 bases and J 8 bases; nucleotides not matched to a gene: 5. The CDR3 bases are TGTGCCAGCAGCTCCACTAGCGACCATGAGCAGTTCTTC. The encoded protein is CASSSTSDHEQFF.

J is TRBJ2-7 and V is TRBV12-3 or TRBV12-4; D gene ambiguous. The CDR3 consists of 13 residues. V gave up 3 bases and J gave up 3 bases, with 9 bases separating them. CDR3 region: CASSLTLYYEQYF. The DNA of the CDR3 is TGTGCCAGCAGTTTGACACTATACTACGAGCAGTACTTC.

This clone was detected once. The rearrangement joins TRBV6-4 to TRBJ2-1; 7 positions agree with TRBD2. Germline V gives CDR1 MRHNA, CDR2 SNTAGT. The length of the CDR3 is 12 residues. Trimming at V came to 2 bases and at J to 9 bases, leaving 1 base not matched to a gene. CDR3 residues: CASSDAGAEQFF. The CDR3 region has the DNA TGTGCCAGCAGTGACGCGGGAGCTGAGCAGTTCTTC.

The chain uses TRBV4-3 and TRBJ2-2; no firm D call. CDR3 length: 15 amino acids. Per the germline V gene, CDR1 is LGHNA and CDR2 is YSLEER. The V end was cut by 2 bases, the J end by 4 bases, with 11 bases between. Here the CDR3 reads CASSQKGSGTGELFF. The CDR3 DNA is TGCGCCAGCAGCCAAAAGGGTTCCGGCACCGGGGAGCTGTTTTTT.

The CDR3 bases are TGTGCCATCAGCCCCGGGACAGGGGATCAGCCCCAGCATTTT. Protein: CAISPGTGDQPQHF. The chain combines TRBV10-3 with TRBJ1-5; 10 nucleotides line up with TRBD1. In germline, CDR1 is ENHRY, CDR2 SYGVKD. V lost 6 bases to trimming and J lost 5 bases; unmatched junction nucleotides: 4. This CDR3 spans 14 amino acids.

The CDR3 reads CAISGLAGATDTQYF. The CDR3 region has the DNA TGTGCCATCAGTGGACTAGCGGGAGCCACAGATACGCAGTATTTT. The V call is TRBV10-3, the J call TRBJ2-3, with 12 bases fitting TRBD2. J lost 2 bases, V lost 4 bases, and 1 base had no gene match. The CDR3 totals 15 residues. Germline values: CDR1 ENHRY, CDR2 SYGVKD.

The rearrangement joins TRBV11-2 to TRBJ2-7, with TRBD2 matching 9 bases. CDR1 is SGHAT and CDR2 is FQNNGV in the germline V gene. J lost 5 bases, V lost 6 bases, and 5 bases had no gene match. The CDR3 is 13 residues long. The CDR3 coding sequence is TGTGCCAGCAGACTAGCGGGTACCGACGAGCAGTACTTC. Protein product: CASRLAGTDEQYF. The full variable domain, rest sourced from reference TRBV11-2 and TRBJ2-7, is EAGVAQSPRYKIIEKRQSVAFWCNPISGHATLYWYQQILGQGPKLLIQFQNNGVVDDSQLPKDRFSAERLKGVDSTLKIQPAKLEDSAVYLCASRLAGTDEQYFGPGTRLTVT.

The chain links TRBV18 to TRBJ1-6; TRBD1 is a possible D gene (6 bases). In germline, CDR1 is KGHSH, CDR2 LQKENI. CDR3 length equals 15 residues. Trimming left V 1 base short and J 7 bases short, with 11 bases between. In DNA, the CDR3 is TGTGCCAGCTCACCACTGGGGGGGCCGAATTCACCCCTCCACTTT. Protein sequence: CASSPLGGPNSPLHF. The variable domain in full, completed from reference TRBV18 and TRBJ1-6, reads NAGVMQNPRHLVRRRGQEARLRCSPMKGHSHVYWYRQLPEEGLKFMVYLQKENIIDESGMPKERFSAEFPKEGPSILRIQQVVRGDSAAYFCASSPLGGPNSPLHFGNGTRLTVT.

The chain carries TRBV18 and TRBJ2-7; tentative D call: TRBD1 (5 bases). The CDR3 runs 12 residues. The germline V gene encodes CDR1 KGHSH and CDR2 LQKENI. V was trimmed by 1 base and J by 7 bases, leaving 8 bases between them. The CDR3 nucleotides are TGTGCCAGCTCACCACAGGGGTGGGAGCAGTACTTC. It is translated as CASSPQGWEQYF.

The chain couples TRBV5-1 to TRBJ2-5; D is uncertain. Germline CDR1 and CDR2: SGHRS and YFSETQ. V lost 3 bases and J 4 bases, leaving 16 bases between the germline ends. The CDR3 has 15 amino acids. CDR3: CASSSPSKKGETQYF. CDR3 in DNA: TGCGCCAGCAGCTCCCCGTCCAAAAAAGGAGAGACCCAGTACTTC.

V gene TRBV10-3 combines with J gene TRBJ2-7, with TRBD2 matching over 11 bases. Germline trimming cut 0 bases from V and 4 bases from J; bases unmatched to any gene: 2. The CDR3 is 15 residues long. Germline lookup yields CDR1 ENHRY and CDR2 SYGVKD. The CDR3 region has the DNA TGTGCCATCAGTGAGTCGGGACTAGCGGAATACGAGCAGTACTTC. Its translation: CAISESGLAEYEQYF.

The chain uses TRBV23-1 and TRBJ2-2; 9 nucleotides match TRBD1. TRBV23-1 counts as an open reading frame of uncertain function. This CDR3 has 16 residues. V was clipped by 2 bases and J by 4 bases; unmatched bases: 5. The CDR3 protein is CASSQPGQGITGELFF. DNA of the CDR3: TGCGCCAGCAGTCAACCCGGACAGGGGATCACCGGGGAGCTGTTTTTT.

The rearrangement joins TRBV29-1 to TRBJ2-1, with a weak D call TRBD2 (6 bases). V was pared by 0 bases and J by 6 bases, with 15 bases between. The CDR3 has 15 amino acids. Germline-derived CDR1 and CDR2 are SQVTM and ANQGSEA. CDR3 nucleotides: TGCAGCGTTGAAGAACTAGCCCTGAGAGGCAATGAGCAGTTCTTC. It is translated as CSVEELALRGNEQFF.

This chain connects TRBV4-2 to TRBJ2-4, with D possibly called TRBD1 or TRBD2 (5 bases each). V was trimmed by 4 bases and J by 0 bases, leaving 10 bases between them. The CDR3 extends over 15 amino acids. Germline V gene data show CDR1 as LGHNA and CDR2 as YNFKEQ. The CDR3 nucleotides read TGTGCCAGCAGCCGTACGGGGACAGCCAAAAACATTCAGTACTTC. Translation: CASSRTGTAKNIQYF.

The genes are TRBV3-1 (or the pseudogene TRBV3-2) and TRBJ1-1; tentative D call: TRBD1 (6 bases). CDR1 is LGHDT and CDR2 is YNNKEL in the germline V gene (reference sequence). Trimming left V 3 bases short and J 11 bases short, with 13 bases between. The CDR3 spans 12 residues. The chain's CDR3 is CASSQGDRRAFF. The CDR3 DNA reads TGTGCCAGCAGCCAGGGAGACAGGAGGGCTTTCTTT.

V gene TRBV6-5 combines with J gene TRBJ1-1, with D possibly TRBD1 on 6 matching bases. The CDR3 covers 14 residues. V gave up 7 bases and J gave up 7 bases, with 19 bases separating them. Germline CDR1 MNHEY, CDR2 SVGAGI. In DNA, the CDR3 is TGTGCCAGCACTCCACCGCAGGGGAAGAGTGAAGCTTTCTTT. This translates into CASTPPQGKSEAFF.

The chain joins TRBV5-6 to TRBJ2-3; tentatively, D is TRBD2 (5 bases). The germline V gene has CDR1 SGHDT and CDR2 YYEEEE. The CDR3 sequence is 14 residues long. Trimming removed 2 bases at V and 8 bases at J, with 15 bases between. As DNA, the CDR3 is TGTGCCAGCAGCTTTGGCAGCGCCAGCGGTACGCAGTATTTT. It codes for CASSFGSASGTQYF.

This chain joins TRBV30 and TRBJ1-3, with 7 bases matching TRBD1. Losses at the gene ends were 1 base for V and 5 bases for J; bases not matched to a gene: 11. Germline loops: CDR1 GTSNPN, CDR2 SVGIG (reference sequence). CDR3 length equals 16 residues. The CDR3 nucleotides read TGTGCCTGGAGTGGGATAGGAGACAGGGCTCGAAACACCATATATTTT. This codes for CAWSGIGDRARNTIYF.

This clone was seen only once. V gene TRBV11-2 combines with J gene TRBJ2-3; unclear D gene. CDR1 is SGHAT and CDR2 is FQNNGV in the germline V gene. V lost 5 bases to trimming and J lost 4 bases, with 13 bases between them. This CDR3 has 14 amino acids. The CDR3: CASSRPQRADTQYF. CDR3 DNA sequence: TGTGCCAGCAGCCGCCCCCAGAGAGCAGATACGCAGTATTTT.

The rearrangement links TRBV18 to TRBJ1-2, with TRBD1 matching 10 bases. The CDR3 extends over 14 amino acids. V lost 3 bases to trimming and J lost 8 bases; unmatched junction nucleotides: 6. The germline gives CDR1 KGHSH, CDR2 LQKENI. The CDR3 protein is CASSPPGTGDGYTF. The CDR3 coding sequence is TGTGCCAGCTCACCCCCAGGGACAGGGGACGGCTACACCTTC.

This clone was seen only once. The rearrangement joins TRBV3-1 (or the pseudogene TRBV3-2) to TRBJ1-6; 7 bases match TRBD1. Germline values: CDR1 LGHDT, CDR2 YNNKEL (reference sequence). The CDR3 length is 14 residues. V was clipped by 3 bases and J by 7 bases; unmatched bases: 3. The CDR3 DNA reads as TGTGCCAGCAGCCACGGGACAGAGAATTCACCCCTCCACTTT. Translating it yields CASSHGTENSPLHF.

V is TRBV7-8 and J is TRBJ1-2; D unresolved. The CDR3 spans 15 residues. V was trimmed by 5 bases and J by 4 bases, leaving 17 bases between them. The germline CDR1 and CDR2 sequences are SGHVS and FQNEAQ. DNA for the CDR3: TGTGCCAGCAGCAAAACGTTTTTATTTTCCTATGGCTACACCTTC. As protein: CASSKTFLFSYGYTF.

The chain has TRBV4-2 and TRBJ1-5; D is ambiguous. Between the trimmed V and J ends, which lost 0 bases and 6 bases, there was a span of 12 bases. The CDR3 is 15 residues long. Germline V gives CDR1 LGHNA, CDR2 YNFKEQ. The CDR3 DNA is TGTGCCAGCAGCCAAGAGGAACAGAGGAGTCAGCCCCAGCATTTT. It encodes CASSQEEQRSQPQHF.

This sequence joins TRBV19 and TRBJ1-2; D is possibly TRBD1 (5 bases). Germline V gives CDR1 LNHDA, CDR2 SQIVND (reference sequence). The ends were cut back, 8 bases at V and 4 bases at J, with 8 bases in the middle. The CDR3 contains 11 residues. The chain's CDR3 is CASGRGYGYTF. Written as DNA, the CDR3 is TGTGCCAGTGGAAGGGGCTATGGCTACACCTTC.

The chain is built from TRBV10-3 and TRBJ1-1, with 9 bases identical to TRBD1. The V segment lost 7 bases and the J segment 0 bases; nucleotides outside the gene matches: 3. The CDR3 consists of 14 residues. Germline V gene data show CDR1 as ENHRY and CDR2 as SYGVKD. The CDR3 sequence is CAITRTGVNTEAFF. The CDR3 region has the DNA TGTGCCATCACCCGGACAGGGGTGAACACTGAAGCTTTCTTT.

With respect to this clone: At the DNA level, this CDR3 is encoded by other sequences in the same sample as well. The rearrangement uses TRBV12-3 or TRBV12-4 and TRBJ2-3, with a possible D match to TRBD2 (5 bases). V lost 4 bases and J lost 5, with 7 bases in between. The CDR3 spans 12 residues. The CDR3 sequence is CASSSTRDTQYF. The DNA of the CDR3 is TGTGCCAGCAGTTCTACTAGAGATACGCAGTATTTT.

The CDR3 DNA follows: TGTGCCAGCAGTTTTCGGGGGGTGGCTGAAGCTTTCTTT. Its protein product is CASSFRGVAEAFF. The rearrangement uses TRBV27 and TRBJ1-1, with D tentatively TRBD1 (5 bases). The CDR3 extends over 13 amino acids. CDR1 and CDR2 from the germline V gene are MNHEY and SMNVEV (reference sequence). Trimming left V 3 bases short and J 6 bases short, with 11 bases between.